These 20 T cell receptor beta chains were all obtained from the same sample, sequenced in a study of cytomegalovirus exposure and HLA in healthy donors. The primer mix had 60 Vbeta and 13 Jbeta primers. Sequenced by immunoSEQ multiplex PCR; TCRdb stores in-frame clones only, minus some. The data contain about 160,000 clones, about 80% of them singletons. Sequenced input: PBMCs. These receptors were obtained from a man in his fifties in good health and CMV-seropositive.

This chain links TRBV11-2 with TRBJ2-5; tentative D call: TRBD2 (6 bases). Germline V gene lookup returns CDR1 SGHAT and CDR2 FQNNGV. V was clipped by 1 base and J by 2 bases, with 11 bases between them. The CDR3 contains 15 residues. The chain's CDR3 is CASSLGSGRQETQYF. The CDR3 nucleotides read TGTGCCAGCAGCTTAGGGTCAGGGAGGCAAGAGACCCAGTACTTC.

The J gene is TRBJ2-7, the V gene TRBV11-2, with 9 bases identical to TRBD1. Germline V lookup: CDR1 SGHAT, CDR2 FQNNGV. J was trimmed by 5 bases and V by 6 bases; bases with no gene match: 14. This CDR3 is 16 amino acids long. CDR3 in DNA: TGTGCCAGCAGGCCAGTCATAGGGACAGGGAAACACGAGCAGTACTTC. Translated, it gives CASRPVIGTGKHEQYF.

J is TRBJ1-5 and V is TRBV28; D remains ambiguous. The CDR3 is made up of 14 amino acids. Germline lookup yields CDR1 MDHEN and CDR2 SYDVKM. The V end lost 2 bases, the J end lost 7 bases, and 12 bases lay between the germline ends. The chain's CDR3 is CASSLKARGQPQHF. In nucleotides, the CDR3 is TGTGCCAGCAGTTTAAAGGCCCGGGGACAGCCCCAGCATTTT.

This clone has just a few counts. The J gene is TRBJ2-2, the V gene TRBV7-2; D perhaps matches TRBD1 (7 bases). This CDR3 spans 15 amino acids. Trimming pared 3 bases from V and 4 bases from J, leaving 12 bases between. From germline, CDR1 is SGHTA and CDR2 FQGNSA. The CDR3 spells CASSFQGGSTGELFF. The CDR3 DNA is TGTGCCAGCAGCTTTCAGGGGGGAAGCACCGGGGAGCTGTTTTTT.

The V and J genes are TRBV7-2 and TRBJ1-2, with a weak D call TRBD1 (6 bases). The germline V gene has CDR1 SGHTA and CDR2 FQGNSA. The CDR3 has 15 residues. The V end lost 0 bases, the J end lost 7 bases, and 15 bases lay between the germline ends. The CDR3 nucleotides read TGTGCCAGCAGCTTAGCTGCAGGGGAAGTTAGTGGCTACACCTTC. This gives the protein CASSLAAGEVSGYTF.

V usage is TRBV10-3 and J usage is TRBJ2-7; no definite D call. Germline V gives CDR1 ENHRY, CDR2 SYGVKD. The CDR3 has 14 residues. Trimming removed 0 bases from V and 3 bases from J, with 9 bases in between. For the CDR3, the DNA is TGTGCCATCAGTGAGTCGATGGCGGTCTACGAGCAGTACTTC. This gives the protein CAISESMAVYEQYF.

V gene TRBV5-8 combines with J gene TRBJ2-3, with 10 bases that match TRBD1. CDR1 and CDR2 from the germline V gene are SGHTS and YDEGEE. Losses at the gene ends were 3 bases for V and 0 bases for J; bases not matched to a gene: 7. This CDR3 contains 17 residues. CDR3 coding DNA: TGTGCCAGCAGCTCTAAACCGGGACAGGGGAGCACAGATACGCAGTATTTT. Its translation is CASSSKPGQGSTDTQYF.

CDR3 in amino acids: CASSRGRGAYNEQFF. CDR3 nucleotides: TGTGCCAGCAGCAGAGGGCGGGGGGCCTACAATGAGCAGTTCTTC. The chain joins TRBV7-2 to TRBJ2-1, with 8 nucleotides matching TRBD2. Losses at the gene ends were 5 bases for V and 2 bases for J; bases not matched to a gene: 5. Per the germline V gene, CDR1 is SGHTA and CDR2 is FQGNSA. The CDR3 sequence is 15 residues long.

The chain employs TRBV28 and TRBJ1-1, with D possibly TRBD1 on 6 matching bases. Trimming removed 2 bases at V and 6 bases at J, with 16 bases between. The CDR3 consists of 15 residues. Looked up from germline, CDR1 is MDHEN and CDR2 is SYDVKM. The CDR3 protein is CASSLMGAQGSEAFF. For the CDR3, the DNA is TGTGCCAGCAGTTTAATGGGGGCGCAGGGCTCTGAAGCTTTCTTT.

This chain joins TRBV5-4 and TRBJ1-4; 10 nucleotides agree with TRBD1. With 3 bases clipped from V and 15 bases from J, the junction kept 11 bases outside the gene matches. The CDR3 extends over 14 amino acids. Looked up from germline, CDR1 is SGHNT and CDR2 is YYREEE (reference sequence). The CDR3 is CASSSTTGTGVMFF. The CDR3 coding sequence is TGTGCCAGCAGCTCCACAACCGGGACAGGGGTTATGTTTTTT.

The V gene is TRBV5-4, the J gene TRBJ1-6; D possibly corresponds to TRBD1 (6 bases). The germline V gene has CDR1 SGHNT and CDR2 YYREEE (reference sequence). Trimming took off 7 bases at V and 4 bases at J, with 12 bases between the two ends. The CDR3 sequence is 14 residues long. The CDR3 coding sequence is TGTGCCAGCGGGGGGGCTCAATATAATTCACCCCTCCACTTT. Protein product: CASGGAQYNSPLHF.

This rearrangement joins TRBV5-1 to TRBJ2-1; 8 positions agree with TRBD1. V trimming: 4 bases; J trimming: 9 bases; junction bases outside the gene matches: 6. From germline, CDR1 is SGHRS and CDR2 YFSETQ. CDR3 length equals 13 residues. CDR3 nucleotide sequence: TGCGCCAGCAGCGGTGGACAGGGAGGTGAGCAGTTCTTC. Amino acids: CASSGGQGGEQFF.

The rearrangement joins TRBV7-8 to TRBJ2-7; 11 nucleotides match TRBD2. CDR3 length: 16 residues. Unmatched junction bases numbered 10, after V lost 5 bases and J lost 4 bases. Germline assignment: CDR1 SGHVS and CDR2 FQNEAQ. DNA of the CDR3: TGTGCCAGCAGCCCATTTAGACTAGCGGGGCAGTACGAGCAGTACTTC. It specifies CASSPFRLAGQYEQYF.

This clone was detected only a few times. The chain links TRBV18 to TRBJ2-2, with a tentative D call TRBD1 (5 bases). The CDR3 covers 15 residues. V dropped 2 bases and J dropped 0 bases, with 7 bases sitting between them. Per the germline V gene, CDR1 is KGHSH and CDR2 is LQKENI. The CDR3 DNA reads as TGTGCCAGCTCACCAGCAGGGACGAACACCGGGGAGCTGTTTTTT. Its translation is CASSPAGTNTGELFF.

The chain uses TRBV11-2 and TRBJ1-4; D gene ambiguous. Germline lookup yields CDR1 SGHAT and CDR2 FQNNGV. Trimming pared 5 bases from V and 4 bases from J, leaving 17 bases between. The CDR3 extends over 16 amino acids. The DNA for the CDR3 is TGTGCCAGCAGCCCCTCCGGGAGCAGAATTAATGAAAAACTGTTTTTT. Amino acids: CASSPSGSRINEKLFF.

The CDR3 sequence: CASSITGGKAEAFF. The DNA of the CDR3 is TGTGCCAGTAGTATTACGGGAGGGAAGGCTGAAGCTTTCTTT. The rearrangement uses TRBV19 and TRBJ1-1; D unresolved. V was trimmed by 3 bases and J by 6 bases, leaving 14 bases between them. The CDR3 consists of 14 residues. The germline V gene has CDR1 LNHDA and CDR2 SQIVND (reference sequence).

This chain joins TRBV27 and TRBJ1-1; D possibly corresponds to TRBD1 (6 bases). The CDR3 covers 13 residues. Germline V gives CDR1 MNHEY, CDR2 SMNVEV (reference sequence). V lost 6 bases and J 10 bases, leaving 18 bases between the germline ends. The CDR3 is CASRGTTGTPAFF. The CDR3, as DNA: TGTGCCAGCAGGGGGACAACAGGGACGCCAGCTTTCTTT.

The chain's CDR3 is CASSWGTGGNTEAFF. The CDR3 region has the DNA TGTGCCAGCAGCTGGGGGACAGGGGGGAACACTGAAGCTTTCTTT. The V call is TRBV7-9, the J call TRBJ1-1, with TRBD1 identical over 11 bases. Germline values: CDR1 SEHNR, CDR2 FQNEAQ (reference sequence). Trimming removed 4 bases from V and 1 base from J; junction bases left unmatched: 2. The CDR3 sequence is 15 residues long.

The chain links TRBV28 to TRBJ2-7, with TRBD1 matching over 9 bases. Unmatched junction bases numbered 9, after V lost 4 bases and J lost 5 bases. Germline CDR1 MDHEN, CDR2 SYDVKM. The CDR3 contains 15 residues. This CDR3 is CASSSGGTGNHEQYF. The DNA for the CDR3 is TGTGCCAGCAGTTCAGGGGGGACAGGGAACCACGAGCAGTACTTC.

The chain combines TRBV27 with TRBJ2-7, with 12 positions matching TRBD1. The germline gives CDR1 MNHEY, CDR2 SMNVEV (reference sequence). The J segment lost 0 bases and the V segment lost 6 bases, leaving 18 bases of the junction unmatched. This CDR3 is built from 20 residues. The CDR3 reads CASRLPYRDRGLSYSYEQYF. For the CDR3, the DNA is TGTGCCAGCAGGCTACCATACCGGGACAGGGGGCTATCGTACTCCTACGAGCAGTACTTC.